This T cell receptor (beta chain) appears in the sequencing data of a study of blood T cell repertoires in COVID-19. About the research overall: Samples of COVID-19 (acute and convalescent) were obtained from the United States, Italy and Spain. In each case, the material was cDNA or gDNA derived from T cells, B-cell-depleted T cells, or PBMCs.

Method: immunoSEQ multiplex PCR; TCRdb's copy keeps in-frame clones and lacks some. This sample carries approximately 160,000 clones, over 90% of them seen once, and the ten largest clones take less than 2%. Germline values: CDR1 LNHDA, CDR2 SQIVND (reference sequence). This CDR3 has 13 residues. Between the trimmed V and J ends, which lost 5 bases and 6 bases, there was a span of 10 bases. This TCR derives from a woman aged 60 to 75 with COVID-19, enrolled during active disease. The V gene is TRBV19, the J gene TRBJ2-2; weak D call: TRBD2 (6 bases). The sample comprised peripheral blood. This chain's CDR3 is CASSLREAGELFF. The CDR3 DNA is TGTGCCAGTAGTCTCAGGGAGGCCGGGGAGCTGTTTTTT.